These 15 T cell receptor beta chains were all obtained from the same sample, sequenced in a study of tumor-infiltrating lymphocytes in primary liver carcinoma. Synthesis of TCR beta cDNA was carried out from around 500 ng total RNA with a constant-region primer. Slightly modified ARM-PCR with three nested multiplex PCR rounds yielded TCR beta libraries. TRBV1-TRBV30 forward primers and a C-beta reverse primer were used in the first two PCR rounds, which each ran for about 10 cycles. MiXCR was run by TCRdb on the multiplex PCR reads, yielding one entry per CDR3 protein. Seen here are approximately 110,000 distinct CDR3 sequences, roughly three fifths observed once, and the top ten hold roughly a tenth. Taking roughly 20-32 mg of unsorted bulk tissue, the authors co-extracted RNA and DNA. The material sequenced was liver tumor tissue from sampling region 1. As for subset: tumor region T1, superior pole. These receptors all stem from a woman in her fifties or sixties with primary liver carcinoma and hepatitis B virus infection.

CDR3 sequence (DNA): TGCGCCAGCAGCTTTGAGGGACAAGCGGGGGAGCAGTACTTC. Translated: CASSFEGQAGEQYF. J is TRBJ2-7 and V is TRBV5-1; the D gene is possibly TRBD2 (7 bases). The germline CDR1 and CDR2 sequences are SGHRS and YFSETQ. CDR3 length: 14 residues. V was clipped by 2 bases and J by 7 bases, with 16 bases between them.

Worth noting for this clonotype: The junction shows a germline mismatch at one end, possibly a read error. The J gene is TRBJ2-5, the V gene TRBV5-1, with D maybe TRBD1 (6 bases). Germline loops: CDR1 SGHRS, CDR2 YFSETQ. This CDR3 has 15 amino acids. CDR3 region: CACSVQGVVRETQYF. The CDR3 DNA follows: TGCGCCTGCAGCGTACAGGGAGTGGTTCGAGAGACCCAGTACTTC.

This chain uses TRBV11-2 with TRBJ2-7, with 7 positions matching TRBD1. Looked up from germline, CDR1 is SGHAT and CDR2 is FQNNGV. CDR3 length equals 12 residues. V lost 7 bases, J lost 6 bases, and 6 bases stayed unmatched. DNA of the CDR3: TGTGCCAGCATCCGCCAGGGGGTCGAGCAGTACTTC. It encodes CASIRQGVEQYF.

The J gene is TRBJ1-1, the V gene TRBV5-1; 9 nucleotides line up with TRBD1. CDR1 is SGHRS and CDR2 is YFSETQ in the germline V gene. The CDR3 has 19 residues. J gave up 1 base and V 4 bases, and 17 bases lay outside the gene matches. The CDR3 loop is CASSAEDRGHLYKNTEAFF. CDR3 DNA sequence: TGCGCCAGCAGCGCGGAGGACAGGGGACACCTCTATAAGAACACTGAAGCTTTCTTT.

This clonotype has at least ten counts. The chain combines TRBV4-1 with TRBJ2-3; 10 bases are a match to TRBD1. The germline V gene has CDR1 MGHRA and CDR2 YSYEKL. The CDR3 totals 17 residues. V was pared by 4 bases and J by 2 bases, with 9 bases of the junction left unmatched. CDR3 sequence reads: CASSLSRDRGITDTQYF. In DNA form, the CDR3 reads TGCGCCAGCAGCCTTAGTCGGGACAGGGGTATCACAGATACGCAGTATTTT.

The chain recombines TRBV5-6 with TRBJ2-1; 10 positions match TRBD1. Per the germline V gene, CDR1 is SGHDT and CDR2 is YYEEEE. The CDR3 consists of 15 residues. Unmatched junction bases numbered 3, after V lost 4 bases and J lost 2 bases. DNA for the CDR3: TGTGCCAGCAGCATTGGACAGGGGGCCTACAATGAGCAGTTCTTC. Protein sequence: CASSIGQGAYNEQFF.

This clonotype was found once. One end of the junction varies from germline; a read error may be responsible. The CDR3: CSARDLGSYISPLHF. The CDR3 DNA is TGCAGTGCTAGAGATCTAGGGTCCTATATTTCACCCCTCCACTTT. The rearrangement joins TRBV20-1 to TRBJ1-6; D not certain. In germline, CDR1 is DFQATT, CDR2 SNEGSKA (reference sequence). The CDR3 runs to 15 residues.

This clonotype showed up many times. The CDR3 is CASSYSAGLGSPLHF. The DNA of the CDR3 is TGTGCCAGCAGTTACTCGGCAGGGTTAGGTTCACCCCTCCACTTT. V usage is TRBV6-5 and J usage is TRBJ1-6, with D maybe TRBD1 (5 bases). The CDR3 loop spans 15 amino acids. In germline, CDR1 is MNHEY, CDR2 SVGAGI. The V gene lost 0 bases and the J gene lost 9 bases, with 12 bases spanning the gap.

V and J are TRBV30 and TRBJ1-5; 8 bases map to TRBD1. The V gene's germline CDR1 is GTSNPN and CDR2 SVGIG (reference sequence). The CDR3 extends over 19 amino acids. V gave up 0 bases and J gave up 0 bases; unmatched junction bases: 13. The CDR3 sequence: CAWSVWVTGEGYSNQPQHF. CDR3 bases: TGTGCCTGGAGTGTATGGGTGACAGGGGAGGGCTATAGCAATCAGCCCCAGCATTTT.

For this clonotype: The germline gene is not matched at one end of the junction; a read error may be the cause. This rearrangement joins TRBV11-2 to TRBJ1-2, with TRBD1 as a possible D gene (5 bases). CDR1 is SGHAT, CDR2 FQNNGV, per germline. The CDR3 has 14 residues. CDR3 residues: CASSPLLGHHGYIF. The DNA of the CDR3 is TGTGCCAGCAGCCCTCTTCTGGGGCACCATGGCTACATCTTC.

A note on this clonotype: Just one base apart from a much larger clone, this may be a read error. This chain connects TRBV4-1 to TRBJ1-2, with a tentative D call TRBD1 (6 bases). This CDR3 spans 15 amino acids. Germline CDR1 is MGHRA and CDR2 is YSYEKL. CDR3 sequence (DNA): TGCGCCAGGAGCCAAGAGGGCAGGGGCAACTATGGCTACACCTTC. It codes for CARSQEGRGNYGYTF.

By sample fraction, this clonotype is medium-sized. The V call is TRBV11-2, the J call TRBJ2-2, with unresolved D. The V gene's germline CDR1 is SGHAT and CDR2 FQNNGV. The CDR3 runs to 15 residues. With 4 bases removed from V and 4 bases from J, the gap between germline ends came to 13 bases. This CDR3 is CASSWVGSFTGELFF. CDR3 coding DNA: TGTGCCAGCAGCTGGGTGGGGTCCTTCACCGGGGAGCTGTTTTTT.

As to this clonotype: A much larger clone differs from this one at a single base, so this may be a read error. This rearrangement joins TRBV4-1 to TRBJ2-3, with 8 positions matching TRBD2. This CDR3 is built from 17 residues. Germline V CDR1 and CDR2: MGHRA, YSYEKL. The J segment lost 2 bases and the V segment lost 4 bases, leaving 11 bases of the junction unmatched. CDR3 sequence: CASSRQIAGRSTDTQYF. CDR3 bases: TGCGCCAGCAGCCGACAGATAGCGGGAAGATCCACAGATACGCAGTATTTT.

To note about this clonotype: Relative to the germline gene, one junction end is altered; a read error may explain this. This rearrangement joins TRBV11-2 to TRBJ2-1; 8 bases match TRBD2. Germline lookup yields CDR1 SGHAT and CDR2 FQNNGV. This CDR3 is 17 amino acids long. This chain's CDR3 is CANSRTLTGGPGDEQFF. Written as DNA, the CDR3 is TGTGCCAACAGCAGGACACTAACGGGAGGGCCGGGGGATGAGCAGTTCTTC.

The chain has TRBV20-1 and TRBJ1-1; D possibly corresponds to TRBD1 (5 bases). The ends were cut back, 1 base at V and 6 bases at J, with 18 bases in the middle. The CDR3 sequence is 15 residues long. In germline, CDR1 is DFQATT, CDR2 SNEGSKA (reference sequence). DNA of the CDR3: TGCAGTGCTAGAGCTGGGGGGGGAGGGAGCTCTGAAGCTTTCTTT. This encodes CSARAGGGGSSEAFF.